This TCR beta chain was sequenced for a study of beta chain features in type 1 diabetes. Every isolated RNA sample was fully reverse transcribed, so sequencing captured expressed TCRB transcripts. Produced via immunoSEQ multiplex PCR; TCRdb's table is partial and in-frame only. Among under 550,000 clones listed, 9.5% to 12% were seen once. This clone was seen only a few times. The germline gives CDR1 SEHNR, CDR2 FQNEAQ (reference sequence). The CDR3 length is 16 residues. After removal of 5 bases from V and 3 bases from J, the junction contained 6 bases not matched to a gene. Specimen: naive CD4+ T cells from blood. J is TRBJ2-3 and V is TRBV7-9, with TRBD2 identical over 12 bases. This TCR derives from a woman aged 18-29 years in good health. In DNA form, the CDR3 reads TGTGCCAGCAGCAAACGGACTAGCGGGACAACAGATACGCAGTATTTT. Translating gives CASSKRTSGTTDTQYF. Full variable domain (rest looked up from reference TRBV7-9 and TRBJ2-3): DTGVSQNPRHKITKRGQNVTFRCDPISEHNRLYWYRQTLGQGPEFLTYFQNEAQLEKSRLLSDRFSAERPKGSFSTLEIQRTEQGDSAMYLCASSKRTSGTTDTQYFGPGTRLTVL.